This T cell receptor (beta chain) was documented in a study of radiotherapy plus CTLA-4 blockade in lung cancer. It was focal radiation plus CTLA-4 blockade with ipilimumab that patients with chemo-refractory metastatic non-small-cell lung cancer received. The table came from immunoSEQ multiplex PCR; TCRdb's copy has only in-frame clones and leaves some out. Among around 70,000 clones listed, 80% to 90% were seen once. Looked up from germline, CDR1 is SEHNR and CDR2 is FQNEAQ (reference sequence). This CDR3 comprises 16 residues. Germline trimming cut 2 bases from V and 6 bases from J; bases unmatched to any gene: 8. General observations from the study: In blood, TCR clones derived from the tumor expanded after radiotherapy plus ipilimumab.

A note on this clone: Its antigen is currently unknown.

This sequence joins TRBV7-9 and TRBJ2-3, with 10 bases identical to TRBD2. The source of this sequence is a human donor with non-small cell lung cancer that progressed on radiotherapy plus ipilimumab. The input for sequencing was peripheral blood, taken from a patient treated with radiotherapy plus ipilimumab. This CDR3 is CASSLILKAGGDTQYF. The DNA for the CDR3 is TGTGCCAGCAGCTTAATCCTAAAAGCGGGAGGGGATACGCAGTATTTT.